This T cell receptor (beta chain) comes out of a study of cytomegalovirus exposure and HLA in healthy donors. About the research overall: Of all 400 or so donors who were genotyped, 70% to 85% belonged to the Caucasian-associated ancestry cluster.

The CDR3 runs 15 residues. V trimming: 2 bases; J trimming: 6 bases; junction bases outside the gene matches: 7. From germline, CDR1 is MDHEN and CDR2 SYDVKM. The PCR had 60 Vbeta and 13 Jbeta primers. Sequencing used immunoSEQ multiplex PCR; TCRdb keeps in-frame clones, though not all of them. The table includes 200,000 to 250,000 clones, 60% to 80% detected once. This TCR came from a man aged 18-30 years in good health and CMV-seronegative. The chain joins TRBV28 to TRBJ2-3, with 8 positions matching TRBD2. The specimen was PBMCs. CDR3 amino acids: CASSLASGSHDTQYF. CDR3 bases: TGTGCCAGCAGTTTAGCCAGCGGGAGCCACGATACGCAGTATTTT.